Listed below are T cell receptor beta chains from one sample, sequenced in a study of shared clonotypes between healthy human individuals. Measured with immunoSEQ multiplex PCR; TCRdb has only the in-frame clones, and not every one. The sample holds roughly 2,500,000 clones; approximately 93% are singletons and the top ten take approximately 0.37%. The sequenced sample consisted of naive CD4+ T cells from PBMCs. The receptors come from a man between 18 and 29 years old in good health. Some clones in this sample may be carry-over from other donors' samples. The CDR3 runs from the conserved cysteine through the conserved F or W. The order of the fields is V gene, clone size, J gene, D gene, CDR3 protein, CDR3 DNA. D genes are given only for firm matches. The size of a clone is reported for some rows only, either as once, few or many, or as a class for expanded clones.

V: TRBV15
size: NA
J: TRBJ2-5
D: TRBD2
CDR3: CATSARTSGAYQETQYF
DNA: TGTGCCACCAGCGCCCGGACTAGCGGAGCCTACCAAGAGACCCAGTACTTC

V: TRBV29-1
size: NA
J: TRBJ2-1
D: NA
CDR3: CSVEAPGLLYNEQFF
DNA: TGCAGCGTTGAAGCCCCGGGACTTTTATACAATGAGCAGTTCTTC

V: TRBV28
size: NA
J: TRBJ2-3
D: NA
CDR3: CATKIGTARTDTQYF
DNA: TGTGCCACCAAAATCGGGACGGCGAGAACAGATACGCAGTATTTT

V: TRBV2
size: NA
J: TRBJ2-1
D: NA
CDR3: CASSPLGDNEQFF
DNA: TGTGCCAGCAGTCCTCTGGGTGACAATGAGCAGTTCTTC

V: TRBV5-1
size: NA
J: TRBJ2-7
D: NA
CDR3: CASSPEPDRGGDEQYF
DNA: TGCGCCAGCAGCCCAGAACCCGACAGGGGAGGGGACGAGCAGTACTTC

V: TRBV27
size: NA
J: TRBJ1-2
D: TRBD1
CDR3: CASSLEGDSTYGYTF
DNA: TGTGCCAGCAGTTTAGAAGGGGACAGTACCTATGGCTACACCTTC

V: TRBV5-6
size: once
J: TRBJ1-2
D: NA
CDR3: CASSLVGSYTF
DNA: TGTGCCAGCAGCTTAGTTGGGTCCTACACCTTC

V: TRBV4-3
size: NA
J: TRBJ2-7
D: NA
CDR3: CASSQAVGTPSYEQYF
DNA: TGCGCCAGCAGCCAAGCCGTCGGGACACCTTCCTACGAGCAGTACTTC

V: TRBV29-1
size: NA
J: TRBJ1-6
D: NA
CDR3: CSARRGGDSPLHF
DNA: TGCAGCGCCCGAAGGGGGGGGGATTCACCCCTCCACTTT

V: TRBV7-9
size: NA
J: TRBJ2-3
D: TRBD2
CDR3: CASSFFLADSTDTQYF
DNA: TGTGCCAGCAGCTTTTTTCTAGCGGATAGCACAGATACGCAGTATTTT